The 15 T cell receptor beta chains given below trace back to one sample, sequenced in a study of T-cell reconstitution after alpha-beta-depleted transplantation in children. Preparation of the TCRbeta library used unique molecular identifiers. MiXCR was run by TCRdb on the PCR reads, yielding one entry per CDR3 protein. The table lists around 480,000 distinct CDR3 sequences, roughly 33% of them singletons. Sequencing used PBMCs from the stem cell graft donor, obtained from the stem cell graft. The origin of the receptors is a human donor who donated a stem cell graft to a child with aplastic anemia.

This clonotype was picked up a small number of times. CDR3 in amino acids: CASSLRYDRPNTEAFF. CDR3 bases: TGTGCCAGCAGTTTAAGGTATGACAGGCCGAACACTGAAGCTTTCTTT. This chain connects TRBV27 to TRBJ1-1, with D tentatively TRBD1 (6 bases). V was clipped by 2 bases and J by 1 base, with 14 bases between them. This CDR3 spans 16 amino acids. Germline V gene sequence: CDR1 MNHEY, CDR2 SMNVEV (reference sequence).

The sample holds a few counts of this clonotype. The chain links TRBV5-6 to TRBJ1-2, with D tentatively TRBD1 (5 bases). CDR3 size: 13 residues. Germline V gene lookup returns CDR1 SGHDT and CDR2 YYEEEE. Trimming stripped 7 bases from V and 4 bases from J, with 14 bases between. CDR3 loop: CASGADLGYGYTF. Written as DNA, the CDR3 is TGTGCCAGCGGGGCCGACCTAGGCTATGGCTACACCTTC.

V and J are TRBV30 and TRBJ2-5; D unclear. Germline V gene data show CDR1 as GTSNPN and CDR2 as SVGIG (reference sequence). V lost 0 bases and J 5 bases, leaving 10 bases between the germline ends. The CDR3 spans 13 residues. The CDR3 sequence: CAWSVRSWETQYF. The CDR3 nucleotides are TGTGCCTGGAGTGTAAGGTCGTGGGAGACCCAGTACTTC. Complete variable domain (other parts from reference TRBV30 and TRBJ2-5): SQTIHQWPATLVQPVGSPLSLECTVEGTSNPNLYWYRQAAGRGLQLLFYSVGIGQISSEVPQNLSASRPQDRQFILSSKKLLLSDSGFYLCAWSVRSWETQYFGPGTRLLVL.

J is TRBJ1-2 and V is TRBV20-1; no firm D call. The length of the CDR3 is 15 residues. Germline V CDR1 and CDR2: DFQATT, SNEGSKA (reference sequence). V dropped 2 bases and J dropped 8 bases, with 21 bases sitting between them. CDR3 sequence: CSARLSMDGGLGYTF. The CDR3 DNA reads TGCAGTGCTAGACTCAGTATGGACGGCGGCCTCGGCTACACCTTC.

This clonotype was found a few times. The rearrangement links TRBV7-2 to TRBJ1-1, with 7 bases aligning to TRBD1. Looked up from germline, CDR1 is SGHTA and CDR2 is FQGNSA. The CDR3 spans 14 residues. Unmatched junction bases numbered 13, after V lost 5 bases and J lost 10 bases. Here the CDR3 DNA reads TGTGCCAGCAGCCTCGGTGAGGGGGCAGGTCGAGCTTTCTTT. Translated, it gives CASSLGEGAGRAFF.

The chain uses TRBV5-1 and TRBJ2-6; unclear D gene. The CDR3 is 17 residues long. Per the germline V gene, CDR1 is SGHRS and CDR2 is YFSETQ. V was trimmed by 2 bases and J by 0 bases, leaving 12 bases between them. CDR3 sequence (DNA): TGCGCCAGCAGCTTCCCTACAGCCAACTCTGGGGCCAACGTCCTGACTTTC. This gives the protein CASSFPTANSGANVLTF.

This clonotype was seen a handful of times. The V gene is TRBV10-3, the J gene TRBJ1-4, with D maybe TRBD1 (5 bases). The CDR3 runs to 14 residues. Between the trimmed V and J ends, which lost 8 bases and 1 base, there was a span of 11 bases. In germline, CDR1 is ENHRY, CDR2 SYGVKD. Written as DNA, the CDR3 is TGTGCCATCGCGGGGGGAGGAACTAATGAAAAACTGTTTTTT. Translating gives CAIAGGGTNEKLFF.

V usage is TRBV5-1 and J usage is TRBJ2-2; D possibly corresponds to TRBD1 (7 bases). Trimming shortened V by 4 bases and J by 5 bases, and 18 bases separated the two germline ends. CDR1 and CDR2 (germline): SGHRS, YFSETQ. The CDR3 runs to 16 residues. The CDR3, as DNA: TGCGCCAGCAGCATGTACCGACAGGGAGGAACCGGGGAGCTGTTTTTT. Its protein is CASSMYRQGGTGELFF.

This chain uses TRBV7-2 with TRBJ1-1; 7 bases align to TRBD1. This CDR3 is 17 amino acids long. Germline trimming cut 2 bases from V and 2 bases from J; bases unmatched to any gene: 11. Germline CDR1 and CDR2: SGHTA and FQGNSA. The CDR3 here is CASSLPGKTGSNTEAFF. CDR3 nucleotides: TGTGCCAGCAGCTTACCGGGGAAGACAGGGTCAAACACTGAAGCTTTCTTT. The full variable domain, its missing parts supplied by reference TRBV7-2 and TRBJ1-1, is GAGVSQSPSNKVTEKGKDVELRCDPISGHTALYWYRQSLGQGLEFLIYFQGNSAPDKSGLPSDRFSAERTGGSVSTLTIQRTQQEDSAVYLCASSLPGKTGSNTEAFFGQGTRLTVV.

This clonotype showed up just a few times. This sequence joins TRBV7-2 and TRBJ1-4; D not resolved. This CDR3 spans 14 amino acids. Germline V gives CDR1 SGHTA, CDR2 FQGNSA. Trimming left V 4 bases short and J 5 bases short, with 11 bases between. CDR3 region: CASSSGRFNEKLFF. DNA for the CDR3: TGTGCCAGCAGCTCCGGACGGTTCAATGAAAAACTGTTTTTT.

This clonotype was found a few times. This chain uses TRBV20-1 with TRBJ1-3, with D possibly matching TRBD1 (6 bases). Between the trimmed V and J ends, which lost 6 bases and 0 bases, there was a span of 12 bases. Germline V lookup: CDR1 DFQATT, CDR2 SNEGSKA (reference sequence). The length of the CDR3 is 14 residues. Here the CDR3 reads CSAPNRASGNTIYF. In DNA form, the CDR3 reads TGCAGTGCCCCGAACAGGGCCTCTGGAAACACCATATATTTT.

The sample holds a few counts of this clonotype. The rearrangement links TRBV7-9 to TRBJ1-1; the match to TRBD1 covers 9 bases. Germline V gene data show CDR1 as SEHNR and CDR2 as FQNEAQ (reference sequence). This CDR3 comprises 15 residues. The junction had 9 bases not matched to a gene; V was cut back by 5 bases and J by 5 bases. DNA for the CDR3: TGTGCCAGCAGCACCCGACAGGGGGGGAGGACTGAAGCTTTCTTT. Its protein product is CASSTRQGGRTEAFF. Based on the CDR3 plus reference TRBV7-9 and TRBJ1-1, the full variable domain is DTGVSQNPRHKITKRGQNVTFRCDPISEHNRLYWYRQTLGQGPEFLTYFQNEAQLEKSRLLSDRFSAERPKGSFSTLEIQRTEQGDSAMYLCASSTRQGGRTEAFFGQGTRLTVV.

This clonotype was found a few times. This chain links TRBV12-3 or TRBV12-4 with TRBJ2-1; TRBD2 is a possible D gene (6 bases). V lost 4 bases and J lost 8, with 18 bases in between. The CDR3 length is 15 residues. The CDR3 sequence is CASSSFPIGGDEQFF. CDR3 DNA: TGTGCCAGCAGTTCTTTCCCCATCGGCGGGGATGAGCAGTTCTTC.

This chain connects TRBV6-1 to TRBJ1-2; TRBD1 matches at 9 bases. From germline, CDR1 is MNHNS and CDR2 SASEGT. There are 16 residues in the CDR3. V lost 5 bases to trimming and J lost 8 bases; unmatched junction nucleotides: 15. CDR3 sequence: CASSPVPGQGLRGYTF. CDR3 coding DNA: TGTGCCAGCAGTCCTGTCCCGGGACAGGGTCTGAGAGGCTACACCTTC.

In this sample, this clonotype turned up a few times. V gene TRBV7-2 combines with J gene TRBJ2-7, with no clear D. CDR3 length: 12 residues. Trimming cost V 0 bases and J 4 bases, with 4 bases left between them. Germline V CDR1 and CDR2: SGHTA, FQGNSA. The DNA for the CDR3 is TGTGCCAGCAGCTTAGCACGGTACGAGCAGTACTTC. It is translated as CASSLARYEQYF.